This is a list of T cell receptor beta chains from one sample in a study of OX40 agonist ivuxolimab in advanced cancers. Produced via immunoSEQ multiplex PCR; TCRdb's table is partial and in-frame only. The data show more than 70,000 clones, just over 90% seen once. Sequences were derived from CD4+ or CD8+ T cells sorted from blood, sampled in a trial of the OX40 agonist ivuxolimab. These TCRs come from an adult with an advanced solid tumor such as melanoma, head and neck, liver or kidney cancer. Both conserved end residues are part of each CDR3. D genes are given only for firm matches. Size tells how often a clone was seen (once, few, many) or the class of an expanded clone, and some rows leave it out.

V gene	J gene	D gene	clone size	CDR3 DNA	CDR3 protein
TRBV19	TRBJ2-5	NA	NA	TGTGCCAGTAGTATAGATTGGGAAGAGACCCAGTACTTC	CASSIDWEETQYF
TRBV5-8	TRBJ2-3	TRBD1	NA	TGTGCCAGCAGCCTGGACAGGGATACAGATACGCAGTATTTT	CASSLDRDTDTQYF
TRBV11-2	TRBJ2-6	NA	NA	TGTGCCAGCAGCGCTACGGGTTTCTCTGGGGCCAACGTCCTGACTTTC	CASSATGFSGANVLTF
TRBV15	TRBJ1-5	NA	NA	TGTGCCACCAGCGGAGAACAGGGTACCTATCAGCCCCAGCATTTT	CATSGEQGTYQPQHF
TRBV2	TRBJ2-7	NA	NA	TGTGCCAGCAGTCGTCTAGACCAGGCGGGTGAGCAGTACTTC	CASSRLDQAGEQYF
TRBV19	TRBJ1-2	TRBD1	NA	TGTGCCACCTCACCCGGGACAGCCCTCTCCCACACCTTC	CATSPGTALSHTF
TRBV7-8	TRBJ1-3	NA	NA	TGTGCCAGCAGCTTCGACCCAGGGAGCTCTGGAAACACCATATATTTT	CASSFDPGSSGNTIYF
TRBV27	TRBJ1-1	NA	NA	TGTGCCAGCAGTTTATCTCAGGGGACGAACACTGAAGCTTTCTTT	CASSLSQGTNTEAFF
TRBV13	TRBJ2-1	NA	NA	TGTGCCAGCAGCTTACAGGGTATTGAGCAGTTCTTC	CASSLQGIEQFF
TRBV7-7	TRBJ2-7	NA	NA	TGTGCTAGCAGCTTAGCGCTCCGCGGCGGGGCCGATTGGGGCGAGCAGTACTTC	CASSLALRGGADWGEQYF
TRBV19	TRBJ2-5	NA	NA	TGTGCCAGTAGTATTTCCCGACGGCAGCTAGGACAAGAGACCCAGTACTTC	CASSISRRQLGQETQYF
TRBV2	TRBJ2-2	TRBD2	NA	TGTGCCAGCAGTCCCGAGGGGACTAGAGCCGGGAGGGAGCTGTTTTTT	CASSPEGTRAGRELFF
TRBV5-5	TRBJ1-2	TRBD1	NA	TGTGCCAGCAGCTTCGGGACAGGGGGTACCTATGGCTACACCTTC	CASSFGTGGTYGYTF
TRBV15	TRBJ1-5	NA	NA	TGTGCCACCAGCAGAGATGGGCTGGCGGCAGACAATCAGCCCCAGCATTTT	CATSRDGLAADNQPQHF
TRBV10-2	TRBJ1-1	NA	few	TGCGCCAGCAGTGAAGGGACTGAAGCTTTCTTT	CASSEGTEAFF
TRBV19	TRBJ2-1	NA	NA	TGTGCCTTGGGTGACTACAATGAGCAGTTCTTC	CALGDYNEQFF
TRBV4-3	TRBJ1-1	NA	NA	TGCGCCAGCAGCCAAACAACAGGGTCTTCGGGTACTGAAGCTTTCTTT	CASSQTTGSSGTEAFF
TRBV19	TRBJ1-1	TRBD1	NA	TGTGCCAGTAGAGGACAGGGGAACACTGAAGCTTTCTTT	CASRGQGNTEAFF
TRBV5-1	TRBJ1-4	NA	NA	TGCGCCAGCAGCTTAACAGAGGGGTTTGGTGAAAAACTGTTTTTT	CASSLTEGFGEKLFF
TRBV7-8	TRBJ2-7	NA	NA	TGTGCCAGCAGCCTCCAGGACACCCCCTACGAGCAGTACTTC	CASSLQDTPYEQYF
TRBV5-5	TRBJ2-1	TRBD2	few	TGTGCCAGCAGCTTGTATTGGGCTAGCGGGGAAAATGAGCAGTTCTTC	CASSLYWASGENEQFF
TRBV27	TRBJ2-2	NA	NA	TGTGCCAGCAGTCCCACGAACACCGGGGAGCTGTTTTTT	CASSPTNTGELFF
TRBV7-9	TRBJ2-7	NA	NA	TGTGCCAGCAGCTTAAGTGTGGCAGTCTACGAGCAGTACTTC	CASSLSVAVYEQYF
TRBV4-1	TRBJ2-1	TRBD1	NA	TGCGCCAGCAGCCAACTGGACAGGGGGCCGAATGAGCAGTTCTTC	CASSQLDRGPNEQFF
TRBV27	TRBJ2-7	NA	NA	TGTGCCAGCAGACAGGGTTTTTCCTACGAGCAGTACTTC	CASRQGFSYEQYF
TRBV6-5	TRBJ1-5	NA	once	TGTGCCAGCAGTAGGACGGCGAGCAATCAGCCCCAGCATTTT	CASSRTASNQPQHF
TRBV10-1	TRBJ1-2	NA	NA	TGCGCCAGCAGTGAGTCGGCGGCGAGTGGCTACACCTTC	CASSESAASGYTF
TRBV30	TRBJ1-2	TRBD1	NA	TGTGCCTGGAGTACGACAGGGGGATTGGGCTACACCTTC	CAWSTTGGLGYTF
TRBV7-9	TRBJ2-7	NA	NA	TGTGCCAGCAGCTTCCCCGGGCCCCCGAGCTCCTACGAGCAGTACTTC	CASSFPGPPSSYEQYF
TRBV7-9	TRBJ2-5	NA	NA	TGTGCCAGCAGCTTAGCACAGGGTATCGGCGAGACCCAGTACTTC	CASSLAQGIGETQYF
TRBV6-1	TRBJ2-1	NA	NA	TGTGCCAGTGGACTGGACGATTACAATGAGCAGTTCTTC	CASGLDDYNEQFF
TRBV29-1	TRBJ2-1	NA	NA	TGCAGCGTCGGACTGGATGGGAACAATGAGCAGTTCTTC	CSVGLDGNNEQFF